The entry below describes one T cell receptor (beta chain). This sample stems from a study of blood T cell repertoires in COVID-19. Study at large: Spain, Italy and the United States supplied samples that represented acute and convalescent COVID-19. T cells, B-cell-depleted T cells, or PBMCs provided the cDNA or gDNA that served as material.

This CDR3 spans 12 amino acids. Germline lookup yields CDR1 MNHEY and CDR2 SVGEGT. V lost 2 bases and J 8 bases, leaving 7 bases between the germline ends. Per the authors' pipeline: Scientists estimated how many nucleated cells there were by amplifying reference gene primers. Repertoires were generated with immunoSEQ multiplex PCR, while TCRdb's copy carries only in-frame clones and drops some. Clone size and V and J calls were adopted from that table, with D and trimming inferred from the DNA. Of hundreds of thousands of clones listed, approximately 85% were seen once; the top ten hold 5.1%. The clonotype originates from a man aged 50 or older with active or convalescent COVID-19. Sequences were obtained from peripheral blood. The rearrangement links TRBV6-2 or TRBV6-3 to TRBJ2-1, with D maybe TRBD1 (5 bases). CDR3 nucleotides: TGTGCCAGCAGTTACAGGGGCCATGAGCAGTTCTTC. Protein sequence: CASSYRGHEQFF.